The 18 T cell receptor beta chains below all came from one sample that was sequenced in a study of T cell repertoires in cytomegalovirus infection (dated by TCRdb to the late 2010s). In the paper's terms, the treatment or condition label means: in vitro stimulation with specific CMV peptide epitopes to enrich CMV-specific T cells. Antigens of these TCRs are unknown. Reads for this sample came from an Illumina HiSeq 1500. Using fastp at Q25 and MiXCR, TCRdb reprocessed the public reads and kept productive beta chains. Every CDR3 protein is listed once, alongside the most common genes and DNA of its rows. A total of some 100,000 distinct CDR3 sequences appear in this sample, about 30% of them only once. The ten largest account for about 81% of the sample. This sample comprised CD8+ T cells from cultured PBMCs, obtained from culture after CMV antigen stimulation. Receptor source: a human donor in good health (CMV status not recorded). Some clones in this sample may be carry-over from other donors' samples.

A few counts support this clonotype. The gene calls are TRBV24-1 and TRBJ2-1, with 7 bases that match TRBD1. Germline loops: CDR1 KGHDR, CDR2 SFDVKD. J gave up 7 bases and V 2 bases, and 4 bases lay outside the gene matches. This CDR3 contains 14 residues. The CDR3 is CATSDSTGLNEQFF. For the CDR3, the DNA is TGTGCCACCAGTGATTCGACAGGGTTGAATGAGCAGTTCTTC.

This clonotype came up a few times. The chain carries TRBV2 and TRBJ1-1; D possibly corresponds to TRBD1 (5 bases). The germline V and J ends were trimmed by 7 bases and 4 bases, with 16 bases remaining between them. The germline V gene encodes CDR1 SNHLY and CDR2 FYNNEI. The CDR3 is 14 amino acids. DNA for the CDR3: TGTGCCAGCATCGTCATACAGGCCTCCACTGAAGCTTTCTTT. Protein sequence: CASIVIQASTEAFF.

The J gene is TRBJ2-7, the V gene TRBV20-1; D is possibly TRBD2 (6 bases). Germline assignment: CDR1 DFQATT and CDR2 SNEGSKA (reference sequence). This CDR3 region has 13 residues. Trimming left V 3 bases short and J 5 bases short, with 14 bases between. The CDR3 region is CSASLAAEDEQYF. The CDR3 nucleotides read TGCAGTGCTAGTTTAGCGGCCGAGGACGAGCAGTACTTC.

The V gene is TRBV20-1, the J gene TRBJ2-5; 12 bases line up with TRBD2. CDR3 length: 17 amino acids. Per the germline V gene, CDR1 is DFQATT and CDR2 is SNEGSKA (reference sequence). V lost 1 base, J lost 6 bases, and 12 bases stayed unmatched. In DNA, the CDR3 is TGCAGTGCTAGAGGGGGACCTAGCGGGGGGGCCTCGAAGACCCAGTACTTC. Encoded protein: CSARGGPSGGASKTQYF.

This clonotype occurred a few times. This sequence joins TRBV10-2 and TRBJ1-5; no clear D. V was clipped by 1 base and J by 0 bases, with 16 bases between them. CDR3 length equals 18 residues. CDR1 WSHSY and CDR2 SAAADI come from the germline V gene. The CDR3 loop is CASSEFRELGHSNQPQHF. As DNA, the CDR3 is TGCGCCAGCAGTGAGTTCCGGGAATTGGGTCATAGCAATCAGCCCCAGCATTTT.

This clonotype showed up many times. This rearrangement joins TRBV4-1 to TRBJ1-2; possibly TRBD1 for D (5 bases). V was pared by 4 bases and J by 6 bases, with 18 bases between. The CDR3 sequence is 15 residues long. CDR1 is MGHRA, CDR2 YSYEKL, per germline. The CDR3 DNA is TGCGCCAGCAGCCCCCGAGCAGGGAAGGATAATGGCTACACCTTC. This translates into CASSPRAGKDNGYTF.

This clonotype has only a few counts. The chain couples TRBV4-1 to TRBJ2-2; D unclear. Trimming removed 1 base at V and 7 bases at J, with 10 bases between. CDR1 MGHRA and CDR2 YSYEKL come from the germline V gene. The CDR3 is 14 amino acids. CDR3 DNA: TGCGCCAGCAGCCAAGGAGAGGTGATCGGGGAGCTGTTTTTT. Its protein product is CASSQGEVIGELFF.

This clonotype was observed a few times. The CDR3 spells CASSMLNEQFF. The CDR3 DNA follows: TGTGCCAGTAGTATGCTCAATGAGCAGTTCTTC. The chain joins TRBV19 to TRBJ2-1; no clear D. The V and J ends lost 3 bases and 6 bases respectively, with 3 bases between them. The germline gives CDR1 LNHDA, CDR2 SQIVND (reference sequence). The CDR3 runs to 11 residues.

This clonotype occurred a few times. V is TRBV29-1 and J is TRBJ1-2, with a weak D call TRBD1 (5 bases). The germline V gene has CDR1 SQVTM and CDR2 ANQGSEA. V was shortened by 2 bases and J by 1 base, with 11 bases between the two germline ends. The CDR3 length is 14 residues. The CDR3 DNA follows: TGCAGCGTTGAATTCCCGACAGTTAACTATGGCTACACCTTC. Encoded protein: CSVEFPTVNYGYTF.

This chain joins TRBV12-3 or TRBV12-4 and TRBJ2-1; 12 bases line up with TRBD2. V lost 5 bases and J lost 5; bases outside the gene matches: 1. CDR3 size: 14 residues. CDR3: CASSRLAGDNEQFF. The CDR3 nucleotides read TGTGCCAGCAGTCGACTAGCGGGGGACAATGAGCAGTTCTTC.

This clonotype has a count of ten or more. The genes are TRBV9 and TRBJ1-2; possible D gene TRBD1, 6 bases. From germline, CDR1 is SGDLS and CDR2 YYNGEE. V was pared by 4 bases and J by 4 bases, with 11 bases between. The CDR3 has 13 residues. The chain's CDR3 is CASSTGTSYGYTF. The CDR3 region has the DNA TGTGCCAGCAGCACCGGGACATCCTATGGCTACACCTTC. The variable domain in full, with the rest retrieved from reference TRBV9 and TRBJ1-2, is DSGVTQTPKHLITATGQRVTLRCSPRSGDLSVYWYQQSLDQGLQFLIQYYNGEERAKGNILERFSAQQFPDLHSELNLSSLELGDSALYFCASSTGTSYGYTFGSGTRLTVV.

V and J are TRBV19 and TRBJ1-1; TRBD1 matches 7 bases. Germline CDR1 LNHDA, CDR2 SQIVND (reference sequence). The CDR3 has 17 residues. Trimming cost V 6 bases and J 5 bases; bases outside gene matches: 18. The CDR3 coding sequence is TGTGCCAGTAGGGGGCAGGGGGAAGATGTTTTGCGGACTGAAGCTTTCTTT. Translation: CASRGQGEDVLRTEAFF.

About this clonotype itself: Being one base from a much bigger clone, this may be a read error. V and J are TRBV4-1 and TRBJ2-1; 10 bases line up with TRBD1. This CDR3 is 16 amino acids long. CDR1 MGHRA and CDR2 YSYEKL come from the germline V gene. The CDR3 DNA reads as TGCGCCGGCAGCCAAGGGACAGGGGTAAACAACAATGAGCAGTTCTTC. Translating gives CAGSQGTGVNNNEQFF.

A few counts support this clonotype. The chain recombines TRBV10-3 with TRBJ1-3, with D hard to call. CDR1 ENHRY and CDR2 SYGVKD come from the germline V gene. Trimming pared 4 bases from V and 4 bases from J, leaving 8 bases between. The CDR3 length is 13 residues. The CDR3 loop reads CAISGEGGNTIYF. The CDR3 coding sequence is TGTGCCATCAGTGGCGAGGGAGGAAACACCATATATTTT.

The genes are TRBV5-1 and TRBJ2-5; 9 bases are shared with TRBD2. The CDR3 is made up of 15 amino acids. V shed 1 base and J 0 bases; nucleotides not matched to a gene: 1. CDR1 and CDR2 from the germline V gene are SGHRS and YFSETQ. CDR3 loop: CASSLQRGDQETQYF. Written as DNA, the CDR3 is TGCGCCAGCAGCTTGCAGCGGGGGGACCAAGAGACCCAGTACTTC.

The chain has TRBV12-3 or TRBV12-4 and TRBJ2-1, with 7 nucleotides matching TRBD2. V shed 7 bases, J shed 4 bases, and the junction held 7 bases outside the gene matches. This CDR3 comprises 14 residues. The DNA of the CDR3 is TGTGCCAGCACCCCCCCCGGGGGGTACAATGAGCAGTTCTTC. Its translation is CASTPPGGYNEQFF.

The chain joins TRBV28 to TRBJ1-3; no clear D. The CDR3 covers 15 residues. Trimming left V 2 bases short and J 0 bases short, with 8 bases between. Germline-derived CDR1 and CDR2 are MDHEN and SYDVKM. CDR3: CASSLRAGSGNTIYF. The CDR3 DNA is TGTGCCAGCAGTTTAAGGGCAGGCTCTGGAAACACCATATATTTT.

The genes are TRBV29-1 and TRBJ2-7, with TRBD1 identical over 7 bases. The V gene's germline CDR1 is SQVTM and CDR2 ANQGSEA. There are 12 residues in the CDR3. Trimming removed 4 bases from V and 4 bases from J; junction bases left unmatched: 4. CDR3 sequence (DNA): TGCAGCGTTGGCCAGGGGGATTACGAGCAGTACTTC. Its protein is CSVGQGDYEQYF.